One sample yielded the 14 T cell receptor beta chains listed below, sequenced in a study of cytomegalovirus exposure and HLA in healthy donors. Amplification used 60 Vbeta primers and 13 Jbeta primers. Clones were read by immunoSEQ multiplex PCR, and TCRdb kept only the in-frame ones, dropping some. The table shows 150,000 to 200,000 clones, with around 80% occurring only once. Sequencing was done on a sample of PBMCs. These receptors came from a man aged 18 to 29 in good health and CMV-seronegative.

This clone was observed once. CDR3 sequence (DNA): TGTGCCAGCAGTTACTCGCCGGGGGAACGCACAGATACGCAGTATTTT. Translation gives CASSYSPGERTDTQYF. This chain uses TRBV6-5 with TRBJ2-3, with D tentatively TRBD2 (6 bases). From germline, CDR1 is MNHEY and CDR2 SVGAGI. This CDR3 region has 16 residues. Trimming took 0 bases from V and 1 from J, leaving 11 bases between them.

The chain uses TRBV5-5 and TRBJ2-6, with D possibly being TRBD2 (5 bases). Deletions cut 0 bases from V and 2 bases from J, with 6 bases between. The CDR3 totals 15 residues. Germline V gene sequence: CDR1 SGHKS, CDR2 YYEKEE (reference sequence). The CDR3 DNA is TGTGCCAGCAGCTTGGCCGGGGCTGGGGCCAACGTCCTGACTTTC. As protein: CASSLAGAGANVLTF.

The chain combines TRBV7-8 with TRBJ2-7, with TRBD1 identical over 7 bases. The V and J ends lost 5 bases and 3 bases, in that order; junction bases with no gene match: 7. The CDR3 is 14 residues long. In germline, CDR1 is SGHVS, CDR2 FQNEAQ. The CDR3 protein is CASSPPDRIYEQYF. As DNA, the CDR3 is TGTGCCAGCAGCCCCCCGGACAGGATCTACGAGCAGTACTTC.

This clone was recorded once. The rearrangement links TRBV14 to TRBJ1-1; 9 bases agree with TRBD1. The CDR3 extends over 15 amino acids. V shed 4 bases, J shed 3 bases, and the junction held 6 bases outside the gene matches. Germline V gene sequence: CDR1 SGHDN, CDR2 FVKESK. CDR3 DNA sequence: TGTGCCAGCAGCCCCTGGGACAGGGCGGACACTGAAGCTTTCTTT. The encoded protein is CASSPWDRADTEAFF.

The chain couples TRBV5-1 to TRBJ2-5; D might be TRBD1 (6 bases). Trimming removed 0 bases from V and 8 bases from J, with 17 bases in between. This CDR3 contains 15 residues. The germline V gene has CDR1 SGHRS and CDR2 YFSETQ. CDR3 nucleotide sequence: TGCGCCAGCAGCTTGGGGGACACCCACGGGGCTACCCAGTACTTC. This sequence encodes CASSLGDTHGATQYF.

A single count supports this clone. This sequence joins TRBV5-1 and TRBJ2-7; the match to TRBD1 covers 9 bases. The CDR3 has 16 amino acids. Germline trimming cut 7 bases from V and 4 bases from J; bases unmatched to any gene: 15. The germline CDR1 and CDR2 sequences are SGHRS and YFSETQ. CDR3 bases: TGCGCCAGCTCTCAGGGCGGGACAGGGAGCCGGTACGAGCAGTACTTC. As protein: CASSQGGTGSRYEQYF.

The chain couples TRBV7-3 to TRBJ1-1; perhaps TRBD1 as D (5 bases). The CDR3 is 13 amino acids. In germline, CDR1 is SGHTA, CDR2 FQGTGA. V lost 2 bases to trimming and J lost 3 bases, with 7 bases between them. The CDR3: CASSLQGYTEAFF. CDR3 in DNA: TGTGCCAGCAGCTTACAGGGTTACACTGAAGCTTTCTTT.

As to this clone: One junction end does not reproduce the germline sequence, and a read error may be involved. Here the CDR3 DNA reads TGTTCCAGCAGCGCGTCGGGACAGTCAGCGAACACTGAAGCTTTCTTT. Its protein is CSSSASGQSANTEAFF. The chain has TRBV7-9 and TRBJ1-1, with 7 bases that match TRBD1. This CDR3 region has 16 residues. Germline loops: CDR1 SEHNR, CDR2 FQNEAQ (reference sequence).

This clone came up a few times. The chain combines TRBV6-5 with TRBJ2-1; possible D gene TRBD2, 6 bases. CDR1 is MNHEY, CDR2 SVGAGI, per germline. Trimming removed 0 bases from V and 3 bases from J, with 12 bases in between. The CDR3 is 16 amino acids. For the CDR3, the DNA is TGTGCCAGCAGTTACTCCGGTAGCGGAGACTACAATGAGCAGTTCTTC. Its protein is CASSYSGSGDYNEQFF.

V gene TRBV18 combines with J gene TRBJ2-1; no reliable D call. Germline CDR1 is KGHSH and CDR2 is LQKENI. V lost 0 bases and J lost 7, with 7 bases in between. The CDR3 consists of 13 residues. CDR3 nucleotide sequence: TGTGCCAGCTCACCACCCCACCAGAATGAGCAGTTCTTC. It yields the protein CASSPPHQNEQFF.

This clone was observed a handful of times. V gene TRBV27 combines with J gene TRBJ2-1; no reliable D call. The germline V gene encodes CDR1 MNHEY and CDR2 SMNVEV (reference sequence). The CDR3 contains 13 residues. With 3 bases removed from V and 5 bases from J, the gap between germline ends came to 8 bases. The CDR3 region is CASSLGSNNEQFF. The CDR3 bases are TGTGCCAGCAGTTTGGGCTCGAACAATGAGCAGTTCTTC.

This clone was recorded once. The same CDR3 can be traced to other DNA sequences in this sample. This chain links TRBV5-1 with TRBJ1-4; tentative D call: TRBD1 (5 bases). The germline gives CDR1 SGHRS, CDR2 YFSETQ. The CDR3 extends over 15 amino acids. The V end lost 0 bases, the J end lost 0 bases, and 6 bases lay between the germline ends. In DNA, the CDR3 is TGCGCCAGCAGCTTGGCGGGGGCAACTAATGAAAAACTGTTTTTT. It yields the protein CASSLAGATNEKLFF.

The chain recombines TRBV5-4 with TRBJ2-7; 7 bases are shared with TRBD2. Germline assignment: CDR1 SGHNT and CDR2 YYREEE (reference sequence). The CDR3 length is 15 residues. J lost 2 bases, V lost 4 bases, and 9 bases had no gene match. The CDR3 sequence is CASSPTSTSTYEQYF. For the CDR3, the DNA is TGTGCCAGCAGCCCGACTAGCACTTCGACCTACGAGCAGTACTTC.

The chain joins TRBV30 to TRBJ1-2; tentatively, D is TRBD1 (5 bases). Germline V gene data show CDR1 as GTSNPN and CDR2 as SVGIG (reference sequence). CDR3 length equals 12 residues. The germline V and J ends were trimmed by 0 bases and 7 bases, with 9 bases remaining between them. CDR3 sequence reads: CAWSVGGGGYTF. The CDR3 DNA is TGTGCCTGGAGTGTTGGGGGGGGTGGCTACACCTTC.